The 2 T cell receptor beta chains reported below all come from one sample, sequenced in a study of diagnostic markers for celiac disease. TCRdb processed the reads again and assigns one entry to each CDR3 protein, with no DNA. The table for this sample gives 1,500 to 2,500 distinct CDR3 sequences. Sequences were obtained from either unsorted cells or a sorted T cell fraction (not recorded which). These receptors all come from a human donor. This table probably holds off-target reads from a library built for another chain.

The V call is TRBV7-9, the J call TRBJ2-5; TCRdb picks TRBD2, but there is no DNA to check that call. Germline CDR1 reads SEHNR; CDR2 reads FQNEAQ (reference sequence). The CDR3 length is 16 residues. CDR3: CASSSGLAGGPETQYF.

V is TRBV12-3 or TRBV12-4 and J is TRBJ1-2. The CDR3 is made up of 11 amino acids. This CDR3 is CASRLYYGYTF.